The 21 T cell receptor beta chains given below trace back to one sample, sequenced in a study of T cell changes during pregnancy in multiple sclerosis. The repertoire was sequenced with immunoSEQ multiplex PCR; TCRdb's copy has only in-frame clones and lacks some. This sample has 79,000 or so clones, with 80% to 95% found just once. Specimen: peripheral blood, collected in the first trimester of pregnancy. The receptors were gathered from a female donor in good health, enrolled as a control in a pregnancy study.

The J gene is TRBJ2-3, the V gene TRBV5-1, with D unclear. Germline-derived CDR1 and CDR2 are SGHRS and YFSETQ. This CDR3 contains 16 residues. V gave up 3 bases and J gave up 2 bases, with 16 bases separating them. DNA for the CDR3: TGCGCCAGCAGCTCAAACCGGGTCGTAAACACAGATACGCAGTATTTT. It codes for CASSSNRVVNTDTQYF.

The chain joins TRBV6-4 to TRBJ2-2, with 8 bases matching TRBD2. Germline lookup yields CDR1 MRHNA and CDR2 SNTAGT. CDR3 length: 15 residues. J gave up 6 bases and V 0 bases, and 3 bases lay outside the gene matches. In nucleotides, the CDR3 is TGTGCCAGCAGTGACTCCAGCGGGGGCTCCGGGGAGCTGTTTTTT. It specifies CASSDSSGGSGELFF.

The rearrangement links TRBV6-4 to TRBJ2-3; perhaps TRBD2 as D (5 bases). The CDR3 runs to 14 residues. The V end lost 4 bases, the J end lost 2 bases, and 10 bases lay between the germline ends. Germline loops: CDR1 MRHNA, CDR2 SNTAGT. For the CDR3, the DNA is TGTGCCAGCAGTGCCGGGGAGAACACAGATACGCAGTATTTT. Protein sequence: CASSAGENTDTQYF.

In its sample, this clone was seen once. The genes are TRBV9 and TRBJ1-1; 9 bases line up with TRBD1. CDR1 is SGDLS and CDR2 is YYNGEE in the germline V gene. Trimming took 3 bases from V and 4 from J; bases not matched to a gene: 7. The CDR3 consists of 15 residues. DNA of the CDR3: TGTGCCAGCAGCGGACGACAGGGGGTGAGCACTGAAGCTTTCTTT. Protein product: CASSGRQGVSTEAFF.

The chain uses TRBV7-3 and TRBJ1-1, with 7 bases aligning to TRBD1. This CDR3 region has 14 residues. The junction had 6 bases not matched to a gene; V was cut back by 5 bases and J by 3 bases. From germline, CDR1 is SGHTA and CDR2 FQGTGA. The CDR3 loop is CASSPDRADTEAFF. In DNA, the CDR3 is TGTGCCAGCAGCCCCGACAGGGCGGACACTGAAGCTTTCTTT.

The rearrangement links TRBV7-9 to TRBJ2-5; D possibly corresponds to TRBD2 (7 bases). The germline gives CDR1 SEHNR, CDR2 FQNEAQ (reference sequence). The CDR3 has 16 residues. Trimming pared 5 bases from V and 2 bases from J, leaving 18 bases between. CDR3 nucleotides: TGTGCCAGCAGCCCTCCGAGGGCGGGGGCTCAAGAGACCCAGTACTTC. It specifies CASSPPRAGAQETQYF.

The chain links TRBV2 to TRBJ2-2; D may be TRBD2 (6 bases). Germline V lookup: CDR1 SNHLY, CDR2 FYNNEI. The V end was cut by 2 bases, the J end by 7 bases, with 17 bases between. This CDR3 has 16 amino acids. The CDR3 coding sequence is TGTGCCAGCAGTGAACTCGGAGGGCTAGCGAGCGGGGAGCTGTTTTTT. It codes for CASSELGGLASGELFF.

V gene TRBV19 combines with J gene TRBJ1-5, with a weak D call TRBD1 (6 bases). From germline, CDR1 is LNHDA and CDR2 SQIVND (reference sequence). The CDR3 has 14 residues. With 5 bases removed from V and 0 bases from J, the gap between germline ends came to 8 bases. The CDR3 here is CASSSQGSNQPQHF. For the CDR3, the DNA is TGTGCCAGTAGTTCACAGGGTAGCAATCAGCCCCAGCATTTT.

This clone was detected only once. V is TRBV28 and J is TRBJ1-5, with D perhaps matching TRBD1 (6 bases). From germline, CDR1 is MDHEN and CDR2 SYDVKM. Trimming left V 7 bases short and J 6 bases short, with 25 bases between. The CDR3 contains 17 residues. CDR3 nucleotides: TGTGCCAGCACCCTCCTCCCCCGGGGGGCCGGAGGTCAGCCCCAGCATTTT. Translating gives CASTLLPRGAGGQPQHF.

The rearrangement joins TRBV29-1 to TRBJ1-1, with 8 nucleotides matching TRBD1. CDR3 size: 12 residues. The V and J ends lost 7 bases and 3 bases, in that order; junction bases with no gene match: 4. Germline CDR1 and CDR2: SQVTM and ANQGSEA. CDR3 nucleotides: TGCAGCGGGACAGGGATTCACACTGAAGCTTTCTTT. Its protein product is CSGTGIHTEAFF.

This sequence joins TRBV7-6 and TRBJ2-7, with 10 bases fitting TRBD2. Germline lookup yields CDR1 SGHVS and CDR2 FNYEAQ. V shed 5 bases, J shed 1 base, and the junction held 5 bases outside the gene matches. This CDR3 is 15 amino acids long. CDR3 protein: CASSLYSGGSYEQYF. The CDR3 region has the DNA TGTGCCAGCAGCCTATATAGCGGGGGGTCCTACGAGCAGTACTTC.

The chain employs TRBV4-2 and TRBJ1-5; 9 bases align to TRBD1. The V and J ends lost 4 bases and 8 bases, in that order; junction bases with no gene match: 9. This CDR3 comprises 15 residues. CDR1 is LGHNA, CDR2 YNFKEQ, per germline. As DNA, the CDR3 is TGTGCCAGCAGCCTAGGGGACAGGGCCCAAGAGCCCCAGCATTTT. This gives the protein CASSLGDRAQEPQHF.

This chain connects TRBV5-1 to TRBJ2-7, with D possibly matching TRBD2 (6 bases). Per the germline V gene, CDR1 is SGHRS and CDR2 is YFSETQ. The CDR3 contains 17 residues. V lost 4 bases and J 3 bases, leaving 23 bases between the germline ends. The CDR3 protein is CASSRIGGVGVYYEQYF. The DNA for the CDR3 is TGCGCCAGCAGCCGGATTGGCGGGGTAGGGGTTTACTACGAGCAGTACTTC.

The chain links TRBV6-1 to TRBJ2-7; the D is unclear. The V and J ends lost 7 bases and 1 base respectively, with 5 bases between them. CDR1 and CDR2 from the germline V gene are MNHNS and SASEGT. The CDR3 extends over 11 amino acids. The CDR3 protein is CASTVSYEQYF. As DNA, the CDR3 is TGTGCCAGCACGGTGTCCTACGAGCAGTACTTC.

This chain uses TRBV27 with TRBJ2-2; TRBD2 agrees at 8 bases. The ends lost 2 bases at V and 6 bases at J; junction bases unmatched: 5. This CDR3 has 15 residues. The V gene's germline CDR1 is MNHEY and CDR2 SMNVEV (reference sequence). The CDR3 nucleotides read TGTGCCAGCAGTTTACTCGGGGGGGCCGCCGGGGAGCTGTTTTTT. This encodes CASSLLGGAAGELFF.

The chain couples TRBV6-1 to TRBJ1-1, with 9 bases matching TRBD1. Germline assignment: CDR1 MNHNS and CDR2 SASEGT. J was trimmed by 4 bases and V by 6 bases; bases with no gene match: 3. The CDR3 has 13 amino acids. The CDR3 reads CASRGGQGTEAFF. DNA for the CDR3: TGTGCCAGCAGGGGGGGACAGGGCACTGAAGCTTTCTTT.

The chain uses TRBV5-4 and TRBJ1-3; 7 nucleotides agree with TRBD1. Germline loops: CDR1 SGHNT, CDR2 YYREEE (reference sequence). The length of the CDR3 is 16 residues. Trimming took 0 bases from V and 4 from J; bases not matched to a gene: 7. CDR3 residues: CASSLGTGLSGNTIYF. The CDR3, as DNA: TGTGCCAGCAGCTTGGGGACAGGACTTTCCGGAAACACCATATATTTT.

The V and J genes are TRBV5-1 and TRBJ2-5; 9 bases are shared with TRBD2. The CDR3 loop spans 15 amino acids. Germline CDR1 and CDR2: SGHRS and YFSETQ. Trimming cost V 4 bases and J 5 bases; bases outside gene matches: 9. CDR3 sequence: CASSPAGTSRETQYF. The CDR3 DNA reads TGCGCCAGCAGCCCAGCCGGGACTAGCAGGGAGACCCAGTACTTC.

The V and J genes are TRBV2 and TRBJ1-3; D gene unclear. Germline lookup yields CDR1 SNHLY and CDR2 FYNNEI. The CDR3 contains 12 residues. V gave up 6 bases and J gave up 0 bases, with 3 bases separating them. In nucleotides, the CDR3 is TGTGCCAGCAGGAGCTCTGGAAACACCATATATTTT. Translation gives CASRSSGNTIYF.

The rearrangement links TRBV6-5 to TRBJ1-5; 7 nucleotides line up with TRBD1. Unmatched junction bases numbered 3, after V lost 5 bases and J lost 5 bases. The CDR3 contains 13 residues. In germline, CDR1 is MNHEY, CDR2 SVGAGI. The CDR3 loop is CASSPRGDQPQHF. DNA of the CDR3: TGTGCCAGCAGTCCCAGGGGGGATCAGCCCCAGCATTTT.

V and J are TRBV18 and TRBJ1-2; D gene uncertain. In germline, CDR1 is KGHSH, CDR2 LQKENI. This CDR3 contains 12 residues. Trimming pared 3 bases from V and 8 bases from J, leaving 10 bases between. CDR3 coding DNA: TGTGCCAGCTCACCCGCAGGATCGGGCTACACCTTC. Residues: CASSPAGSGYTF. Combining the CDR3 with reference TRBV18 and TRBJ1-2 gives the whole variable domain NAGVMQNPRHLVRRRGQEARLRCSPMKGHSHVYWYRQLPEEGLKFMVYLQKENIIDESGMPKERFSAEFPKEGPSILRIQQVVRGDSAAYFCASSPAGSGYTFGSGTRLTVV.